By frequency in the sample, the clone carrying this T cell receptor beta chain is medium-sized. What it binds is unknown. This sample stems from a study of tumor-infiltrating lymphocytes in primary liver carcinoma. Overall study: Both sexes were represented among patients, who were 30 to 69 years old. Maximum tumor diameters ranged from roughly 4 to 11 cm, stage T1-T3 N0M0. Whole-study results and caveats: Against blood, tumors held a significantly higher top-250-clone fraction (p = 0.039).

Reverse transcription of about 500 ng total RNA with a constant-region primer produced TCR beta cDNA. Libraries covering TCR beta were generated through three nested multiplex PCR rounds (using a slightly modified ARM-PCR). Researchers ran the first two PCR rounds for roughly 11 cycles each with TRBV1-TRBV30 forward primers and a C-beta reverse primer. TCRdb fed the multiplex PCR reads into MiXCR, producing one record per CDR3 protein. The data contain 80,000 or so distinct CDR3 sequences, 60% to 80% of them singletons. The V gene lost 5 bases and the J gene lost 0 bases, with 15 bases spanning the gap. The length of the CDR3 is 16 residues. Germline CDR1 and CDR2: SGHAT and FQDESV (reference sequence). Total RNA and DNA came together from approximately 20-30 mg of bulk tissue without cell sorting.

The TCR comes from a woman aged 60 to 75 with primary liver carcinoma and hepatitis B virus infection. Sample: liver tumor tissue from sampling region 4. Stated subset: tumor region T4, right-lateral pole. The J gene is TRBJ2-3, the V gene TRBV11-1; D not certain. The CDR3 DNA sequence: TGTGCCAGCAGCAACAGCCCCGATTCTAGCACAGATACGCAGTATTTT. This codes for CASSNSPDSSTDTQYF.